The 10 T cell receptor beta chains below come from one sample, sequenced in a study of cytotoxic CD8 clonotypes in ibrutinib-treated CLL. The method was immunoSEQ multiplex PCR; TCRdb's version includes in-frame clones alone and lacks a portion of them. The table records 75,000 to 90,000 clones, over 65% of them present only once. The sample in question was PBMCs, obtained after 24 months of ibrutinib treatment. These receptor sequences come from a human donor with chronic lymphocytic leukemia.

The rearrangement links TRBV5-1 to TRBJ2-2; D uncertain. Germline V gene lookup returns CDR1 SGHRS and CDR2 YFSETQ. The CDR3 is 12 residues long. Trimming left V 3 bases short and J 7 bases short, with 7 bases between. The CDR3 DNA is TGCGCCAGCAGCTCCCGGGTCGGGGAGCTGTTTTTT. Amino acid sequence: CASSSRVGELFF.

This chain connects TRBV5-1 to TRBJ2-3, with 10 bases aligning to TRBD2. Germline V gene data show CDR1 as SGHRS and CDR2 as YFSETQ. CDR3 length: 19 residues. The V gene end was trimmed by 1 base and the J gene end by 7 bases; junction bases not matched to a gene: 18. CDR3 region: CASSLSLAGPSYLGNTQYF. The CDR3 coding sequence is TGCGCCAGCAGCTTGTCACTAGCGGGACCCAGCTATCTGGGGAATACGCAGTATTTT. The entire variable domain, with the rest obtained from reference TRBV5-1 and TRBJ2-3, is as follows: KAGVTQTPRYLIKTRGQQVTLSCSPISGHRSVSWYQQTPGQGLQFLFEYFSETQRNKGNFPGRFSGRQFSNSRSEMNVSTLELGDSALYLCASSLSLAGPSYLGNTQYFGPGTRLTVL.

This chain joins TRBV19 and TRBJ1-5; 7 bases are a match to TRBD1. J was trimmed by 6 bases and V by 7 bases; bases with no gene match: 21. CDR1 LNHDA and CDR2 SQIVND come from the germline V gene (reference sequence). CDR3 length equals 18 residues. The CDR3 DNA is TGTGCCAGTACCATCCAGGGGGTGGCCCATGGTGTCGGTCAGCCCCAGCATTTT. This translates into CASTIQGVAHGVGQPQHF.

The genes are TRBV30 and TRBJ2-7; D gene unclear. The V end lost 1 base, the J end lost 3 bases, and 7 bases lay between the germline ends. The V gene's germline CDR1 is GTSNPN and CDR2 SVGIG (reference sequence). This CDR3 has 12 residues. CDR3 bases: TGTGCCTGGAGTGCTACAGACTACGAGCAGTACTTC. This encodes CAWSATDYEQYF.

The chain couples TRBV6-5 to TRBJ1-4, with D possibly being TRBD1 (5 bases). Germline loops: CDR1 MNHEY, CDR2 SVGAGI. Trimming took off 6 bases at V and 6 bases at J, with 11 bases between the two ends. The CDR3 covers 13 residues. The CDR3 sequence: CASRVRGDEKLFF. Written as DNA, the CDR3 is TGTGCCAGCAGAGTTCGGGGGGATGAAAAACTGTTTTTT.

V usage is TRBV2 and J usage is TRBJ2-3; D remains unclear. Germline values: CDR1 SNHLY, CDR2 FYNNEI. The CDR3 runs 15 residues. V lost 4 bases, J lost 3 bases, and 14 bases lay in between. The DNA for the CDR3 is TGTGCCAGCAGTGGGCGCAGTTGGGGAACAGATACGCAGTATTTT. Encoded protein: CASSGRSWGTDTQYF.

The gene calls are TRBV5-1 and TRBJ2-7; no firm D call. There are 11 residues in the CDR3. Germline V lookup: CDR1 SGHRS, CDR2 YFSETQ. V lost 3 bases and J 9 bases, leaving 10 bases between the germline ends. The CDR3 DNA follows: TGCGCCAGCAGCTCCTCAGTGGGGCAGTACTTC. It yields the protein CASSSSVGQYF.

This clone was seen a few times. J is TRBJ2-7 and V is TRBV5-1; TRBD1 matches at 10 bases. V shed 3 bases, J shed 2 bases, and the junction held 2 bases outside the gene matches. The CDR3 runs to 14 residues. Germline V CDR1 and CDR2: SGHRS, YFSETQ. CDR3 sequence: CASSSGTGAYEQYF. Here the CDR3 DNA reads TGCGCCAGCAGCTCAGGGACAGGGGCCTACGAGCAGTACTTC.

This chain links TRBV28 with TRBJ2-6; 8 nucleotides agree with TRBD1. Per the germline V gene, CDR1 is MDHEN and CDR2 is SYDVKM. V trimming: 5 bases; J trimming: 2 bases; junction bases outside the gene matches: 11. The CDR3 spans 18 residues. As DNA, the CDR3 is TGTGCCAGCAGTCTGACAGGGGCCCTCTCGGCTGGGGCCAACGTCCTGACTTTC. Its translation is CASSLTGALSAGANVLTF.

This sequence joins TRBV30 and TRBJ1-3; TRBD1 is a possible D gene (6 bases). Trimming shortened V by 0 bases and J by 4 bases, and 13 bases separated the two germline ends. Germline lookup yields CDR1 GTSNPN and CDR2 SVGIG (reference sequence). The CDR3 is made up of 15 amino acids. Written as DNA, the CDR3 is TGTGCCTGGAGTGTAGACCGGACAGCCGGAAACACCATATATTTT. Its translation: CAWSVDRTAGNTIYF.